This TCR beta chain was profiled in a study of T cell responses to AZD1222 COVID-19 vaccine. The wider study: Second-dose timings of about 4 or about 12 weeks were pooled.

V was pared by 5 bases and J by 11 bases, with 16 bases of the junction left unmatched. The CDR3 contains 17 residues. The germline CDR1 and CDR2 sequences are KGHSH and LQKENI. This clone was counted a single time. Assay: immunoSEQ multiplex PCR; the TCRdb copy retains only in-frame clones and omits some. Found here are roughly 91,000 clones, approximately 89% of them singletons; the top ten hold 2.2%. This sample comprised peripheral blood, obtained on day 0 of AZD1222 vaccination. The rearrangement links TRBV18 to TRBJ1-6, with 9 bases matching TRBD1. This receptor was taken from an adult in good health. The CDR3 spells CASSLTLDRGGLTPLHF. The CDR3 bases are TGTGCCAGCTCATTGACCCTGGACAGGGGAGGACTAACACCCCTCCACTTT.